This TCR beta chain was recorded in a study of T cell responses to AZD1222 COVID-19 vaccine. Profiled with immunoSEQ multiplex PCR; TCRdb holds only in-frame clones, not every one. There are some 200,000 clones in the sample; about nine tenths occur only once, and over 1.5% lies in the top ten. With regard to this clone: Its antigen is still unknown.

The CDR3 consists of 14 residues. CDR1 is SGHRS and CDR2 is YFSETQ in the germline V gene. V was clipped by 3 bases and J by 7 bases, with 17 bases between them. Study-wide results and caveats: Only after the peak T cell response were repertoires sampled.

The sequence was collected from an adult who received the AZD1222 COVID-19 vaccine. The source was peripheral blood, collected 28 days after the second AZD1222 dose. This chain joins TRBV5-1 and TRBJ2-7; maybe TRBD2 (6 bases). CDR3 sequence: CASSSREGAGEQYF. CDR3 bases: TGCGCCAGCAGCTCGCGGGAAGGTGCGGGGGAGCAGTACTTC.